This entry lists 10 T cell receptor beta chains sequenced from one sample in a study of T cell responses to AZD1222 COVID-19 vaccine (dated by TCRdb to the early 2020s). Sample time point, as interpreted from the label and publication: baseline before first vaccination. The library was prepared using the immunoSEQ multiplex PCR assay. In its TCRdb copy, this immuneACCESS table keeps in-frame sequences only and misses some clones. Where compared with another copy, unresolved V genes explain less than half of these, and the others have no known cause. For this sample there are about 160,000 clones; about 93% appear just once. The top ten clones comprise roughly 1.3% of the sample. The sample here was peripheral blood, taken on day 0 of AZD1222 vaccination. The receptors here all came from an adult in good health.

The chain has TRBV11-3 and TRBJ2-1; D not resolved. V was trimmed by 3 bases and J by 6 bases, leaving 6 bases between them. CDR1 SGHNT and CDR2 YENEEA come from the germline V gene. The CDR3 loop spans 12 amino acids. This chain's CDR3 is CASSLSANEQFF. Written as DNA, the CDR3 is TGTGCCAGCAGCTTGTCGGCCAATGAGCAGTTCTTC.

The chain recombines TRBV7-9 with TRBJ1-1; tentatively, D is TRBD1 (5 bases). Per the germline V gene, CDR1 is SEHNR and CDR2 is FQNEAQ (reference sequence). V was trimmed by 3 bases and J by 4 bases, leaving 6 bases between them. CDR3 length: 12 residues. The CDR3 sequence: CASSFGTTEAFF. DNA for the CDR3: TGTGCCAGCAGCTTTGGGACCACTGAAGCTTTCTTT.

CDR3 in DNA: TGTGCCAGCAGCTTACACGGGGGGGGCACAGATACGCAGTATTTT. Amino acids: CASSLHGGGTDTQYF. V and J are TRBV13 and TRBJ2-3; 8 nucleotides align to TRBD2. After removal of 2 bases from V and 1 base from J, the junction contained 2 bases not matched to a gene. From germline, CDR1 is PRHDT and CDR2 FYEKMQ (reference sequence). The CDR3 contains 15 residues.

This clone was recorded only once. CDR3: CASSAGVRDQPQHF. The CDR3 coding sequence is TGTGCCAGCTCCGCAGGGGTGAGGGATCAGCCCCAGCATTTT. This sequence joins TRBV18 and TRBJ1-5, with D tentatively TRBD1 (6 bases). This CDR3 comprises 14 residues. Trimming stripped 6 bases from V and 5 bases from J, with 14 bases between. Germline assignment: CDR1 KGHSH and CDR2 LQKENI.

The V gene is TRBV5-4, the J gene TRBJ1-1; D is undetermined. This CDR3 contains 14 residues. Trimming stripped 1 base from V and 0 bases from J, with 7 bases between. Germline CDR1 is SGHNT and CDR2 is YYREEE (reference sequence). For the CDR3, the DNA is TGTGCCAGCAGCTTGAGTGGGCTGAACACTGAAGCTTTCTTT. Its protein is CASSLSGLNTEAFF.

The DNA of the CDR3 is TGCGCCAGCAGTGAGTCGGGAACTAACTATGGCTACACCTTC. Its protein is CASSESGTNYGYTF. This rearrangement joins TRBV10-2 to TRBJ1-2; no definite D call. V was clipped by 0 bases and J by 0 bases, with 5 bases between them. The CDR3 is made up of 14 amino acids. Germline V CDR1 and CDR2: WSHSY, SAAADI.

This sequence joins TRBV7-2 and TRBJ2-2, with D unresolved. Trimming took off 5 bases at V and 0 bases at J, with 13 bases between the two ends. This CDR3 spans 16 amino acids. The germline CDR1 and CDR2 sequences are SGHTA and FQGNSA. CDR3 DNA sequence: TGTGCCAGCAGCAGTCATAAGCCTACGAACACCGGGGAGCTGTTTTTT. Its translation: CASSSHKPTNTGELFF.

The chain couples TRBV4-1 to TRBJ2-1; 7 bases line up with TRBD2. The CDR3 covers 13 residues. V was clipped by 8 bases and J by 2 bases; unmatched bases: 3. The V gene's germline CDR1 is MGHRA and CDR2 YSYEKL. CDR3 sequence (DNA): TGCGCCAGCGGGGGGGGAGCCTACAATGAGCAGTTCTTC. This translates into CASGGGAYNEQFF.

The chain recombines TRBV6-1 with TRBJ2-7; D remains ambiguous. Germline CDR1 is MNHNS and CDR2 is SASEGT. The V end was cut by 1 base, the J end by 4 bases, with 8 bases between. This CDR3 has 13 amino acids. DNA of the CDR3: TGTGCCAGCAGTGAAGGACCCAGATACGAGCAGTACGTC. Encoded protein: CASSEGPRYEQYV.

This clone was counted a few times. J is TRBJ1-2 and V is TRBV28; 9 bases are shared with TRBD1. The CDR3 consists of 14 residues. CDR1 is MDHEN and CDR2 is SYDVKM in the germline V gene. The V segment lost 3 bases and the J segment 7 bases; nucleotides outside the gene matches: 6. The CDR3 protein is CASSFRDRVSGYTF. For the CDR3, the DNA is TGTGCCAGCAGTTTCCGGGACAGGGTATCTGGCTACACCTTC.